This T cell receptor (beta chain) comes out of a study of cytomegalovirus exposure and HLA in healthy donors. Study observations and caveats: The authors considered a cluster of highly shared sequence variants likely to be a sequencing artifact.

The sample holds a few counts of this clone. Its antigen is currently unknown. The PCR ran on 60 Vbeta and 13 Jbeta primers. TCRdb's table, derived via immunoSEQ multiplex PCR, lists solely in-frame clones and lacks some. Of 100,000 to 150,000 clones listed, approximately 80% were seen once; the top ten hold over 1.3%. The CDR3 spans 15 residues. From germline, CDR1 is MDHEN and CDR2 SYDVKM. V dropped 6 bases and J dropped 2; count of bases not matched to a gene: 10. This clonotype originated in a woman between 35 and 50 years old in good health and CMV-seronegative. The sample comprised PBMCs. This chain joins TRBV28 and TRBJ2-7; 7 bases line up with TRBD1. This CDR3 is CASSSPGQPPYEQYF. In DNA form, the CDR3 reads TGTGCCAGCAGCTCTCCGGGACAGCCTCCCTACGAGCAGTACTTC.